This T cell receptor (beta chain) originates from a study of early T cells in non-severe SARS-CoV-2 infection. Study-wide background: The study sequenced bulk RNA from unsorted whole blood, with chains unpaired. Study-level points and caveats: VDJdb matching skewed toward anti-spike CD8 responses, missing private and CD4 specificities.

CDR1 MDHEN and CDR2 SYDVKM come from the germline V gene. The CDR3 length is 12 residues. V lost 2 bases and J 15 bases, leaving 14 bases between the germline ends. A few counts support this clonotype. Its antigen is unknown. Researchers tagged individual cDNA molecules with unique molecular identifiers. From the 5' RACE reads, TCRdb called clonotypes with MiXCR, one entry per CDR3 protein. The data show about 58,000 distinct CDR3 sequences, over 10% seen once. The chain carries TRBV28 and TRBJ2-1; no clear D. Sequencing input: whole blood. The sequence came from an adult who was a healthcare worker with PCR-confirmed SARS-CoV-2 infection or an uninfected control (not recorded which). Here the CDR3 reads CASSLDSLAPFF. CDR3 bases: TGTGCCAGCAGTTTAGACTCCCTGGCTCCGTTCTTC.